One sample yielded the 8 T cell receptor beta chains listed below, sequenced in a study of T cell changes during pregnancy in multiple sclerosis. Some clones are missing from TCRdb's copy, which holds only in-frame ones; the method was immunoSEQ multiplex PCR. The data hold 80,000 or so clones, with roughly 94% observed a single time. This material consisted of peripheral blood, taken before pregnancy. These receptors originate from a female donor with multiple sclerosis, enrolled in a pregnancy study.

This clone was recorded only once. V gene TRBV5-4 combines with J gene TRBJ2-7; 11 bases are shared with TRBD2. The CDR3 extends over 15 amino acids. The V gene end was trimmed by 0 bases and the J gene end by 4 bases; junction bases not matched to a gene: 3. CDR1 and CDR2 (germline): SGHNT, YYREEE (reference sequence). The CDR3 is CASSLGTSGHYEQYF. CDR3 DNA sequence: TGTGCCAGCAGCTTGGGGACTAGCGGGCATTACGAGCAGTACTTC.

The chain has TRBV6-5 and TRBJ2-3; possible D gene TRBD2, 5 bases. This CDR3 contains 13 residues. Between the trimmed V and J ends, which lost 7 bases and 2 bases, there was a span of 10 bases. Germline V gene sequence: CDR1 MNHEY, CDR2 SVGAGI. CDR3 DNA: TGTGCCAGCAAGGGAGAAGTCACAGATACGCAGTATTTT. Protein sequence: CASKGEVTDTQYF.

The chain combines TRBV7-9 with TRBJ2-3; maybe TRBD1 (6 bases). The germline gives CDR1 SEHNR, CDR2 FQNEAQ (reference sequence). Trimming pared 6 bases from V and 0 bases from J, leaving 19 bases between. This CDR3 has 17 residues. CDR3 nucleotides: TGTGCCAGCAGTCGACCCGGGACAACTATTAGCACAGATACGCAGTATTTT. This translates into CASSRPGTTISTDTQYF.

This rearrangement joins TRBV13 to TRBJ2-3; 8 positions match TRBD2. V shed 2 bases, J shed 6 bases, and the junction held 7 bases outside the gene matches. Germline-derived CDR1 and CDR2 are PRHDT and FYEKMQ (reference sequence). The CDR3 totals 15 residues. The CDR3 DNA reads as TGTGCCAGCAGCTTATCGGGGGGGGGCTTGGATACGCAGTATTTT. Translated, it gives CASSLSGGGLDTQYF.

The chain has TRBV6-5 and TRBJ2-7, with D uncertain. Germline V lookup: CDR1 MNHEY, CDR2 SVGAGI. The length of the CDR3 is 16 residues. Trimming removed 2 bases from V and 3 bases from J, with 17 bases in between. The CDR3, as DNA: TGTGCCAGCAGTTACGATTCTTTGGCATTTTACTACGAGCAGTACTTC. Amino acids: CASSYDSLAFYYEQYF.

This chain uses TRBV10-3 with TRBJ2-1; a possible D gene is TRBD1 (7 bases). This CDR3 has 13 residues. V was cut by 8 bases and J by 3 bases, with 11 bases left in between. In germline, CDR1 is ENHRY, CDR2 SYGVKD. The CDR3: CAIGGTDYNEQFF. Written as DNA, the CDR3 is TGTGCCATCGGGGGGACAGACTACAATGAGCAGTTCTTC.

The chain links TRBV28 to TRBJ2-3; 7 nucleotides line up with TRBD2. This CDR3 spans 18 amino acids. Trimming cost V 4 bases and J 4 bases; bases outside gene matches: 17. Looked up from germline, CDR1 is MDHEN and CDR2 is SYDVKM. CDR3: CASSSPAGDRVPPDTQYF. The DNA of the CDR3 is TGTGCCAGCAGTTCTCCCGCGGGGGACCGCGTTCCCCCAGATACGCAGTATTTT.

This rearrangement joins TRBV9 to TRBJ2-1; 10 bases are a match to TRBD2. The germline V gene encodes CDR1 SGDLS and CDR2 YYNGEE. The CDR3 covers 16 residues. J gave up 10 bases and V 2 bases, and 12 bases lay outside the gene matches. The CDR3: CASSVLTAGGPGEQFF. CDR3 nucleotides: TGTGCCAGCAGCGTCCTAACAGCGGGGGGGCCAGGGGAGCAGTTCTTC.